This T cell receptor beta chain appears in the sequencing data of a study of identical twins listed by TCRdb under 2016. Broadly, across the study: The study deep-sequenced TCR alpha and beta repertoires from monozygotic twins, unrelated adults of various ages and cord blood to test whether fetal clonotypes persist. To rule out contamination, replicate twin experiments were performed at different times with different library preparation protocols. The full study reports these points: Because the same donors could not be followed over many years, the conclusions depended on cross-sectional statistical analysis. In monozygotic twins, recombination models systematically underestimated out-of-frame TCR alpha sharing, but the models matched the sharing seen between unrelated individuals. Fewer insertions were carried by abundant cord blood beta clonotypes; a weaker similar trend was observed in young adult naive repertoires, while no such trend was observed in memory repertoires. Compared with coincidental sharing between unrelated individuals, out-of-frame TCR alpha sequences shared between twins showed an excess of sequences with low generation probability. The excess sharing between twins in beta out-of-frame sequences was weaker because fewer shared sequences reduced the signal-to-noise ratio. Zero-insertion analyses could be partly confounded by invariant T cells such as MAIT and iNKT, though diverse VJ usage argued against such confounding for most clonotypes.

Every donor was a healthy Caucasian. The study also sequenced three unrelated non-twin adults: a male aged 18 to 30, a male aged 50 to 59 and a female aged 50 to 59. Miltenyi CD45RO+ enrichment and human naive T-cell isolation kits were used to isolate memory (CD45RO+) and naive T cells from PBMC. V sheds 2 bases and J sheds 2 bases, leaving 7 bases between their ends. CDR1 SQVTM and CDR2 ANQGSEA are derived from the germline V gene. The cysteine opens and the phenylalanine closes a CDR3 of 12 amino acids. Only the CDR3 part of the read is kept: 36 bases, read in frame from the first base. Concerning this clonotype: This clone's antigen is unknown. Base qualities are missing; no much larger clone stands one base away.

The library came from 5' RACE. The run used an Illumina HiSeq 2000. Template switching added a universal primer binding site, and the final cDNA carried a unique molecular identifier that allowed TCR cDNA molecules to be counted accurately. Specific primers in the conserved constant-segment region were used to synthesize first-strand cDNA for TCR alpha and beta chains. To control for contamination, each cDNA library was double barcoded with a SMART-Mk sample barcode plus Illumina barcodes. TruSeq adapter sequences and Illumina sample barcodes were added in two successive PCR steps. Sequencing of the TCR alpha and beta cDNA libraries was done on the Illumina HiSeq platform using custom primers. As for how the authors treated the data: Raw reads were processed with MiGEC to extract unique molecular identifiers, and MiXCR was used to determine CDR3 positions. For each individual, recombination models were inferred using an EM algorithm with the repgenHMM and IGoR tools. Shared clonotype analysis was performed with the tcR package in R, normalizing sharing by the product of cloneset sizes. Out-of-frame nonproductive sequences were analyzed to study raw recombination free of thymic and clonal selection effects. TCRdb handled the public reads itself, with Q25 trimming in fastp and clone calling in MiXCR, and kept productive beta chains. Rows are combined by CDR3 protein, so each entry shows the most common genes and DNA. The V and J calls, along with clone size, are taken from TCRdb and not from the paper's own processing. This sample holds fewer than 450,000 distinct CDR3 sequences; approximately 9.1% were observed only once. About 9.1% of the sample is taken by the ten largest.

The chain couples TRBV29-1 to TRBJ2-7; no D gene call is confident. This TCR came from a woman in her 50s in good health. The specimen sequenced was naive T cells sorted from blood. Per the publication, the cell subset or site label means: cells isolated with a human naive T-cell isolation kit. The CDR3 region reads CSVETSPYEQYF. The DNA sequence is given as TGCAGCGTTGAAACATCTCCCTACGAGCAGTACTTC.